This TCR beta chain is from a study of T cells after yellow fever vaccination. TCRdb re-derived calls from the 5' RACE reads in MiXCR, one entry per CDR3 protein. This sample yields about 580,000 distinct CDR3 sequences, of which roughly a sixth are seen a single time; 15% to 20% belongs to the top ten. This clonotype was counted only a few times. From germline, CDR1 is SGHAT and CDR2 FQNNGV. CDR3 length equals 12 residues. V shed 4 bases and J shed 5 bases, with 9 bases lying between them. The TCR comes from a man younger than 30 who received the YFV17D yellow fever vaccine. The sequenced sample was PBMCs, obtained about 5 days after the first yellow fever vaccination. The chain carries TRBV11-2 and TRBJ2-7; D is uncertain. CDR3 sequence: CASSSTVNEQYF. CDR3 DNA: TGTGCCAGCAGCTCGACCGTGAACGAGCAGTACTTC.